A single sample gave rise to the 30 T cell receptor beta chains below, sequenced in a study of radiation and T cells in renal cell carcinoma. The time point is: blood 2 weeks post-SBRT. Treatment reported: 15 Gy SBRT to primary tumor, nephrectomy 4 weeks later. This table comes from immunoSEQ multiplex PCR, and its TCRdb copy is limited to in-frame clones, with some not included. Counted here are roughly 120,000 clones, around four fifths occurring once; the ten biggest clones make up over 1.5%. Sequencing used blood, obtained from a patient whose treatment included radiotherapy and nephrectomy. These receptors originate from a woman aged 55-70 years with renal cell carcinoma.

The chain couples TRBV6-5 to TRBJ2-3; weak D call: TRBD1 (6 bases). V was cut by 6 bases and J by 3 bases, with 13 bases left in between. CDR3 length: 14 amino acids. Germline values: CDR1 MNHEY, CDR2 SVGAGI. CDR3 bases: TGTGCCAGCAGCAGGGGTAAGGCGACAGATACGCAGTATTTT. Its protein is CASSRGKATDTQYF.

This rearrangement joins TRBV6-1 to TRBJ2-2, with D hard to call. V lost 11 bases and J 6 bases, leaving 19 bases between the germline ends. The CDR3 is 14 amino acids. The V gene's germline CDR1 is MNHNS and CDR2 SASEGT. Here the CDR3 reads CACTVPDSSGELFF. CDR3 sequence (DNA): TGTGCCTGCACAGTACCTGATTCATCCGGGGAGCTGTTTTTT.

The chain recombines TRBV28 with TRBJ2-7; a possible D gene is TRBD2 (6 bases). The V end lost 4 bases, the J end lost 2 bases, and 21 bases lay between the germline ends. The CDR3 loop spans 17 amino acids. Germline CDR1 and CDR2: MDHEN and SYDVKM. CDR3 sequence: CASSSRQRRVDAYEQYF. Written as DNA, the CDR3 is TGTGCCAGCAGTTCGCGACAGAGGAGGGTGGACGCCTACGAGCAGTACTTC.

The genes are TRBV4-1 and TRBJ1-1; maybe TRBD1 (5 bases). Germline V CDR1 and CDR2: MGHRA, YSYEKL. This CDR3 is built from 15 residues. Trimming removed 2 bases from V and 7 bases from J, with 17 bases in between. CDR3 sequence reads: CASSQRGALNGEAFF. The CDR3 DNA is TGCGCCAGCAGCCAAAGGGGTGCCCTAAACGGTGAAGCTTTCTTT.

V gene TRBV5-5 combines with J gene TRBJ2-7; D possibly uses TRBD1 or TRBD2 (5 bases each). The CDR3 has 12 residues. V lost 5 bases to trimming and J lost 3 bases, with 9 bases between them. CDR1 and CDR2 from the germline V gene are SGHKS and YYEKEE (reference sequence). The DNA of the CDR3 is TGTGCCAGCAGGGGGGATGTCTACGAGCAGTACTTC. It codes for CASRGDVYEQYF.

The chain couples TRBV9 to TRBJ2-1, with D perhaps matching TRBD2 (5 bases). The germline CDR1 and CDR2 sequences are SGDLS and YYNGEE. V was clipped by 0 bases and J by 3 bases, with 10 bases between them. The CDR3 runs 15 residues. The CDR3 protein is CASSVGVSDYNEQFF. The DNA of the CDR3 is TGTGCCAGCAGCGTAGGAGTTAGCGACTACAATGAGCAGTTCTTC. Looking up the rest from reference TRBV9 and TRBJ2-1 gives the full variable domain: DSGVTQTPKHLITATGQRVTLRCSPRSGDLSVYWYQQSLDQGLQFLIQYYNGEERAKGNILERFSAQQFPDLHSELNLSSLELGDSALYFCASSVGVSDYNEQFFGPGTRLTVL.

The chain links TRBV28 to TRBJ1-6; tentatively, D is TRBD1 (5 bases). The CDR3 extends over 16 amino acids. Germline loops: CDR1 MDHEN, CDR2 SYDVKM. With 3 bases removed from V and 4 bases from J, the gap between germline ends came to 13 bases. DNA for the CDR3: TGTGCCAGCAGTTTTCCTAGGGCAGGGTATAATTCACCCCTCCACTTT. Its translation is CASSFPRAGYNSPLHF.

V gene TRBV19 combines with J gene TRBJ1-2; D is undetermined. V was cut by 5 bases and J by 3 bases, with 13 bases left in between. CDR3 length: 14 amino acids. Germline values: CDR1 LNHDA, CDR2 SQIVND (reference sequence). The CDR3 protein is CASSSLPGDYGYTF. For the CDR3, the DNA is TGTGCCAGTAGTTCCCTACCTGGGGACTATGGCTACACCTTC.

V usage is TRBV7-6 and J usage is TRBJ2-7; 7 positions agree with TRBD1. Germline loops: CDR1 SGHVS, CDR2 FNYEAQ. The V segment lost 6 bases and the J segment 2 bases; nucleotides outside the gene matches: 19. The CDR3 totals 18 residues. CDR3 DNA: TGTGCCAGCAGTACCCTATCTTCCGGGACAGCCTCGACCTACGAGCAGTACTTC. Translation: CASSTLSSGTASTYEQYF. The full variable domain, in which reference TRBV7-6 and TRBJ2-7 provide the parts outside the CDR3, is GAGVSQSPRYKVTKRGQDVALRCDPISGHVSLYWYRQALGQGPEFLTYFNYEAQQDKSGLPNDRFSAERPEGSISTLTIQRTEQRDSAMYRCASSTLSSGTASTYEQYFGPGTRLTVT.

The chain couples TRBV5-1 to TRBJ2-3; 11 nucleotides match TRBD1. Germline V gives CDR1 SGHRS, CDR2 YFSETQ. The CDR3 extends over 16 amino acids. V shed 4 bases and J 1 base; nucleotides not matched to a gene: 5. The CDR3 DNA follows: TGCGCCAGCAGCCCGCAGGACAGGGGGCGCACAGATACGCAGTATTTT. Protein sequence: CASSPQDRGRTDTQYF.

The V and J genes are TRBV27 and TRBJ1-2; no clear D. Trimming took off 0 bases at V and 3 bases at J, with 5 bases between the two ends. This CDR3 comprises 13 residues. Per germline, CDR1 MNHEY and CDR2 SMNVEV (reference sequence). The CDR3 loop reads CASSLSPDYGYTF. The DNA for the CDR3 is TGTGCCAGCAGTTTATCGCCGGACTATGGCTACACCTTC.

The genes are TRBV29-1 and TRBJ2-7; tentative D call: TRBD1 (6 bases). Germline V gene lookup returns CDR1 SQVTM and CDR2 ANQGSEA. The CDR3 sequence is 12 residues long. Trimming removed 4 bases from V and 1 base from J, with 8 bases in between. The CDR3, as DNA: TGCAGCGTTGGACAGGCGTCCTACGAGCAGTACTTC. Its protein product is CSVGQASYEQYF.

The CDR3 region is CASSFRGDNYEQYF. CDR3 in DNA: TGTGCCAGTAGTTTCCGGGGTGACAACTACGAGCAGTACTTC. V usage is TRBV19 and J usage is TRBJ2-7; tentatively, D is TRBD2 (5 bases). This CDR3 region has 14 residues. The germline V and J ends were trimmed by 5 bases and 3 bases, with 14 bases remaining between them. Germline CDR1 reads LNHDA; CDR2 reads SQIVND (reference sequence).

V gene TRBV18 combines with J gene TRBJ2-5, with D perhaps TRBD2 (5 bases). Germline V gives CDR1 KGHSH, CDR2 LQKENI. CDR3 size: 13 residues. V was clipped by 6 bases and J by 5 bases, with 13 bases between them. CDR3: CASSRRAGETQYF. As DNA, the CDR3 is TGTGCCAGCTCCCGGCGGGCCGGGGAGACCCAGTACTTC.

This chain links TRBV10-1 with TRBJ1-3; D uncertain. The CDR3 extends over 12 amino acids. Germline CDR1 reads WNHNN; CDR2 reads SYGVQD (reference sequence). Trimming pared 2 bases from V and 3 bases from J, leaving 2 bases between. The CDR3 protein is CASSEDGNTIYF. DNA of the CDR3: TGCGCCAGCAGTGAGGATGGAAACACCATATATTTT.

The rearrangement uses TRBV6-5 and TRBJ1-2, with 10 bases identical to TRBD1. The CDR3 covers 14 residues. Unmatched junction bases numbered 4, after V lost 2 bases and J lost 7 bases. Germline values: CDR1 MNHEY, CDR2 SVGAGI. The CDR3 nucleotides are TGTGCCAGCAGTTACGGGACAGGGGATGGTGGCTACACCTTC. Translated, it gives CASSYGTGDGGYTF.

This rearrangement joins TRBV6-1 to TRBJ2-4; D gene unclear. This CDR3 region has 11 residues. The germline V gene has CDR1 MNHNS and CDR2 SASEGT. Trimming took 2 bases from V and 8 from J, leaving 4 bases between them. CDR3 DNA: TGTGCCAGCAGTGAAAGCTACATTCAGTACTTC. This gives the protein CASSESYIQYF.

This clone has only a few counts. The gene calls are TRBV27 and TRBJ2-1; 7 bases map to TRBD2. Germline V gene lookup returns CDR1 MNHEY and CDR2 SMNVEV (reference sequence). CDR3 length: 15 amino acids. The junction had 11 bases not matched to a gene; V was cut back by 11 bases and J by 1 base. The CDR3 loop reads CASRSGGYSYNEQFF. DNA of the CDR3: TGTGCCTCCAGGTCGGGGGGATATTCCTACAATGAGCAGTTCTTC.

The chain joins TRBV2 to TRBJ2-2, with D unresolved. Trimming took off 4 bases at V and 7 bases at J, with 7 bases between the two ends. Germline values: CDR1 SNHLY, CDR2 FYNNEI. The CDR3 contains 12 residues. CDR3 protein: CASSVYSGELFF. In nucleotides, the CDR3 is TGTGCCAGCAGTGTTTACAGCGGGGAGCTGTTTTTT.

The chain is built from TRBV27 and TRBJ1-1; D unresolved. V lost 3 bases to trimming and J lost 12 bases, with 17 bases between them. CDR3 length equals 13 residues. The germline V gene encodes CDR1 MNHEY and CDR2 SMNVEV (reference sequence). The CDR3: CASSLSGAGLSFF. For the CDR3, the DNA is TGTGCCAGCAGTTTGTCGGGTGCGGGGTTGTCTTTCTTT.

The genes are TRBV23-1 and TRBJ1-2; 9 bases map to TRBD1. TRBV23-1 is classed as an ORF, of uncertain function. Trimming removed 6 bases from V and 1 base from J; junction bases left unmatched: 15. The CDR3 extends over 18 amino acids. The CDR3 DNA sequence: TGCGCCAGCAGGCGCAGCTGGGACAGGGCGAGGGTTAACTATGGCTACACCTTC. This gives the protein CASRRSWDRARVNYGYTF.

This clone turned up a few times. The chain joins TRBV12-5 to TRBJ1-1; D gene unclear. Trimming removed 9 bases at V and 1 base at J, with 12 bases between. Germline lookup yields CDR1 LGHNT and CDR2 FRNRAP. This CDR3 comprises 13 residues. CDR3 protein: CARERNENTEAFF. The CDR3 DNA follows: TGTGCTAGGGAGAGGAACGAGAACACTGAAGCTTTCTTT.

The chain combines TRBV5-1 with TRBJ1-3; 9 bases match TRBD1. Germline CDR1 is SGHRS and CDR2 is YFSETQ. The CDR3 covers 16 residues. Germline trimming cut 4 bases from V and 0 bases from J; bases unmatched to any gene: 5. The CDR3 bases are TGCGCCAGCAGCGGGACAGGGCCGCTCTCTGGAAACACCATATATTTT. Its translation is CASSGTGPLSGNTIYF.

This chain joins TRBV6-5 and TRBJ2-3; the match to TRBD2 covers 10 bases. The CDR3 has 15 amino acids. Germline V gene sequence: CDR1 MNHEY, CDR2 SVGAGI. Trimming cost V 2 bases and J 5 bases; bases outside gene matches: 4. CDR3 amino acids: CASSYLAGDGDTQYF. CDR3 sequence (DNA): TGTGCCAGCAGTTACCTAGCGGGAGATGGAGATACGCAGTATTTT.

This clone was found a few times. The gene calls are TRBV19 and TRBJ2-1, with 9 nucleotides matching TRBD1. CDR3 length equals 15 residues. Germline assignment: CDR1 LNHDA and CDR2 SQIVND (reference sequence). V gave up 3 bases and J gave up 10 bases; unmatched junction bases: 10. The CDR3 loop reads CASSIRTGAVSEQFF. CDR3 coding DNA: TGTGCCAGTAGTATTAGGACAGGGGCGGTCAGCGAGCAGTTCTTC.

This rearrangement joins TRBV11-2 to TRBJ2-3, with D perhaps assigned TRBD1 or TRBD2 (5 bases each). CDR3 size: 15 residues. Between the trimmed V and J ends, which lost 8 bases and 3 bases, there was a span of 18 bases. Looked up from germline, CDR1 is SGHAT and CDR2 is FQNNGV. The CDR3 loop reads CASAAFPWGTDTQYF. CDR3 nucleotide sequence: TGTGCCAGCGCGGCCTTTCCATGGGGGACAGATACGCAGTATTTT.

The chain couples TRBV7-9 to TRBJ2-1, with D tentatively TRBD1 (6 bases). Germline assignment: CDR1 SEHNR and CDR2 FQNEAQ (reference sequence). This CDR3 contains 14 residues. The V and J ends lost 5 bases and 9 bases respectively, with 17 bases between them. In DNA, the CDR3 is TGTGCCAGCAGCCAAATAAACAGGGAAGGTGAGCAGTTCTTC. This gives the protein CASSQINREGEQFF.

The chain employs TRBV20-1 and TRBJ2-7; D not certain. Germline CDR1 is DFQATT and CDR2 is SNEGSKA (reference sequence). The CDR3 is 11 amino acids. V was trimmed by 5 bases and J by 1 base, leaving 6 bases between them. CDR3 coding DNA: TGCAGTGCTCGCAGATCCTACGAGCAGTACTTC. Encoded protein: CSARRSYEQYF.

This chain connects TRBV4-1 to TRBJ2-7; D gene ambiguous. Per germline, CDR1 MGHRA and CDR2 YSYEKL. The CDR3 is made up of 17 amino acids. Trimming removed 0 bases from V and 3 bases from J, with 18 bases in between. The CDR3, as DNA: TGCGCCAGCAGCCAAGATCAGTCAGGTAGTAGAATCTACGAGCAGTACTTC. Translation: CASSQDQSGSRIYEQYF.

This rearrangement joins TRBV10-3 to TRBJ1-1; D gene unclear. Germline V gene lookup returns CDR1 ENHRY and CDR2 SYGVKD. The V end was cut by 0 bases, the J end by 5 bases, with 13 bases between. This CDR3 has 15 amino acids. The CDR3 DNA reads as TGTGCCATCAGTGAGTCGGCTGGGTCTCTGACTGAAGCTTTCTTT. Encoded protein: CAISESAGSLTEAFF.